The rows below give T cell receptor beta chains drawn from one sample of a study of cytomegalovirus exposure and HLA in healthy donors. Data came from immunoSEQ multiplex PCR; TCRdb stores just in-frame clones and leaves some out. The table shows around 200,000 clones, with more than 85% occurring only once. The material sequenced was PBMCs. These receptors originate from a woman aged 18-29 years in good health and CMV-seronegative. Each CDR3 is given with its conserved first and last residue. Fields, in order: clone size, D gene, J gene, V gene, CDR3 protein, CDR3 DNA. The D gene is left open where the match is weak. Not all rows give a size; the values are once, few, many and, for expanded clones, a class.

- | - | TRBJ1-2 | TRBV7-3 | CASSVGGAGDGYTF | TGTGCCAGCAGCGTAGGGGGGGCAGGGGATGGCTACACCTTC
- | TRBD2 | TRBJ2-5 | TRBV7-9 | CASSFGRGSRQETQYF | TGTGCCAGCAGCTTTGGGCGCGGGAGTCGCCAAGAGACCCAGTACTTC
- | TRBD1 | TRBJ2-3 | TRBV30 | CAWKRGQGARSTDTQYF | TGTGCCTGGAAGCGGGGACAGGGGGCTAGAAGCACAGATACGCAGTATTTT
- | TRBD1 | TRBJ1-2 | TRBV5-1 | CASSSGDRDRDRHGYTF | TGCGCCAGCAGCTCGGGGGACCGGGACAGGGATCGCCATGGCTACACCTTC
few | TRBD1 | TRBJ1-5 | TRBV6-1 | CASNTGVGNQPQHF | TGTGCCAGTAATACAGGGGTTGGCAATCAGCCCCAGCATTTT
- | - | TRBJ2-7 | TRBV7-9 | CASSLIAIQSEQYF | TGTGCCAGCAGCTTAATCGCGATTCAATCCGAGCAGTACTTC
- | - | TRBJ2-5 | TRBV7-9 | CASSLAPREQYF | TGTGCCAGCAGCTTAGCCCCCCGGGAGCAGTACTTC
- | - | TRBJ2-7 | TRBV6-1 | CASVGGLTSYEQYF | TGTGCCAGCGTCGGCGGGCTTACCTCCTACGAGCAGTACTTC
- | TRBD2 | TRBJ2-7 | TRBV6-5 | CASSKRLAASYEQYF | TGTGCCAGCAGTAAGAGACTAGCGGCCTCCTACGAGCAGTACTTC
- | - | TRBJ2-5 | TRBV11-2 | CASSFGLQETQYF | TGTGCCAGCAGCTTCGGACTACAAGAGACCCAGTACTTC
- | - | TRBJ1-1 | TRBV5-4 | CASSFSLNTEAFF | TGTGCCAGCAGCTTTTCATTGAACACTGAAGCTTTCTTT
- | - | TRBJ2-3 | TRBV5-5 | CASNLVAADTQYF | TGTGCCAGCAACCTAGTAGCGGCGGATACGCAGTATTTT
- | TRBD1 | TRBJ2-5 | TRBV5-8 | CASSSGTGSQETQYF | TGTGCCAGCAGCTCCGGGACAGGAAGCCAAGAGACCCAGTACTTC
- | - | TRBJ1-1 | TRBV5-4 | CASSDKTGNPEAFF | TGTGCCAGCAGCGACAAAACAGGGAACCCTGAAGCTTTCTTT
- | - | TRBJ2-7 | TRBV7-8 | CASSLLWDSDEQYF | TGTGCCAGCAGCTTACTCTGGGACTCCGACGAGCAGTACTTC
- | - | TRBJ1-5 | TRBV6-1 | CASSALRRAYSNQPQHF | TGTGCCAGCAGTGCCTTGCGGCGGGCTTATAGCAATCAGCCCCAGCATTTT
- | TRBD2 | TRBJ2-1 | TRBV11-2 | CASSQMAVAGYYNEQFF | TGTGCCAGCAGCCAGATGGCGGTAGCGGGGTACTACAATGAGCAGTTCTTC
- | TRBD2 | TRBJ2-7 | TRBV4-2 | CASSQVGGSGFSYEQYF | TGTGCCAGCAGCCAAGTGGGGGGTAGCGGGTTTTCCTACGAGCAGTACTTC
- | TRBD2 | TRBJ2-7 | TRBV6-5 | CASSYSGSRYEQYF | TGTGCCAGCAGCTATAGCGGGAGTAGGTACGAGCAGTACTTC
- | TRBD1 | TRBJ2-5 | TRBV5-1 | CASSPGQARNQETQYF | TGCGCCAGCAGCCCCGGACAGGCCCGAAACCAAGAGACCCAGTACTTC
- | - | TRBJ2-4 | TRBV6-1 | CASSERNIQYF | TGTGCCAGCAGTGAACGGAACATTCAGTACTTC